This record looks at one T cell receptor beta chain sequence and its context. PCR primers comprised 60 Vbeta and 13 Jbeta primers. Clones were sequenced by immunoSEQ multiplex PCR, and TCRdb holds only the in-frame ones, with some missing. The sample records roughly 130,000 clones, roughly 74% being singletons. V was cut by 6 bases and J by 4 bases, with 10 bases left in between. This CDR3 is built from 12 residues. CDR1 and CDR2 from the germline V gene are SNHLY and FYNNEI. These data belong to a study of cytomegalovirus exposure and HLA in healthy donors. The source material was PBMCs. The chain uses TRBV2 and TRBJ2-7, with D tentatively TRBD2 (5 bases). The TCR was taken from a woman aged 50 to 60 in good health and CMV-seropositive. CDR3 in amino acids: CASRRVAYEQYF. CDR3 sequence (DNA): TGTGCCAGCAGGAGGGTGGCATACGAGCAGTACTTC.